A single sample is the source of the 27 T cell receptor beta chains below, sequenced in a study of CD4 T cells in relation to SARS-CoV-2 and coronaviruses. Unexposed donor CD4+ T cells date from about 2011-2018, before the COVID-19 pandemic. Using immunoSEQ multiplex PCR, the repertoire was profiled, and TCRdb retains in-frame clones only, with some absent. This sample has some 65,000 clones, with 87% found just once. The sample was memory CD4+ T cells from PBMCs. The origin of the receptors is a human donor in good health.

CDR3 in DNA: TGTGCCAGCAGTGAGGACGAGCAGTACTTC. Translation gives CASSEDEQYF. The genes are TRBV6-4 and TRBJ2-7; the D is unclear. Germline V lookup: CDR1 MRHNA, CDR2 SNTAGT. The V end lost 3 bases, the J end lost 5 bases, and 2 bases lay between the germline ends. This CDR3 has 10 amino acids.

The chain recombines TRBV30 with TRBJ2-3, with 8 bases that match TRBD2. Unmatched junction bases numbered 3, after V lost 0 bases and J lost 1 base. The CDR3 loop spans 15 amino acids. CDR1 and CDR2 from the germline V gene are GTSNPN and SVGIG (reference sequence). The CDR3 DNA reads TGTGCCTGGAGTGTAGCACTAGCGGGCACAGATACGCAGTATTTT. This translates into CAWSVALAGTDTQYF.

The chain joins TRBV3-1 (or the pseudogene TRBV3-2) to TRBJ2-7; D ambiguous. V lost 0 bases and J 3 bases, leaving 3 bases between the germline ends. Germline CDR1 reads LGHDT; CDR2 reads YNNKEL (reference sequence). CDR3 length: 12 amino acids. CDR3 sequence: CASSQDFYEQYF. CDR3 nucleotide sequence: TGTGCCAGCAGCCAAGACTTCTACGAGCAGTACTTC.

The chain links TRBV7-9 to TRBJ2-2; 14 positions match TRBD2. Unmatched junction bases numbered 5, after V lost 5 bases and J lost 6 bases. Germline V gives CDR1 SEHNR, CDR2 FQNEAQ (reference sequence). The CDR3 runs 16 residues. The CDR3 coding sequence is TGTGCCAGCAGCGCACCGGGACTAGCGGGAGCCGGGGAGCTGTTTTTT. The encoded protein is CASSAPGLAGAGELFF.

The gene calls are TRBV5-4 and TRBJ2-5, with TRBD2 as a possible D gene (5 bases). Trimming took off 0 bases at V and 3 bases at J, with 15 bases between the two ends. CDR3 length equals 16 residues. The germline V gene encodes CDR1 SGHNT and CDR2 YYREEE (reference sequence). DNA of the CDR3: TGTGCCAGCAGCTTGGTTAGCGCCCCTTCGGAAGAGACCCAGTACTTC. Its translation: CASSLVSAPSEETQYF. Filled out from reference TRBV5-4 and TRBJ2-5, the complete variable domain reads ETGVTQSPTHLIKTRGQQVTLRCSSQSGHNTVSWYQQALGQGPQFIFQYYREEENGRGNFPPRFSGLQFPNYSSELNVNALELDDSALYLCASSLVSAPSEETQYFGPGTRLLVL.

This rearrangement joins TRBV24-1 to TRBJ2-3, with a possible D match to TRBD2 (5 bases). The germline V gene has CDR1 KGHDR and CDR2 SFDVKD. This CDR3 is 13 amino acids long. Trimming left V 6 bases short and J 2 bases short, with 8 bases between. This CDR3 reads CATSPGNTDTQYF. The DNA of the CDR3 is TGTGCCACCAGTCCGGGGAACACAGATACGCAGTATTTT.

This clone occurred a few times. CDR3 region: CASWASGSHEQFF. CDR3 bases: TGTGCCAGCTGGGCTAGCGGGAGTCATGAGCAGTTCTTC. V is TRBV28 and J is TRBJ2-1; 10 bases line up with TRBD2. With 8 bases clipped from V and 8 bases from J, the junction kept 6 bases outside the gene matches. Germline CDR1 reads MDHEN; CDR2 reads SYDVKM. The CDR3 has 13 residues. Complete variable domain (other parts from reference TRBV28 and TRBJ2-1): DVKVTQSSRYLVKRTGEKVFLECVQDMDHENMFWYRQDPGLGLRLIYFSYDVKMKEKGDIPEGYSVSREKKERFSLILESASTNQTSMYLCASWASGSHEQFFGPGTRLTVL.

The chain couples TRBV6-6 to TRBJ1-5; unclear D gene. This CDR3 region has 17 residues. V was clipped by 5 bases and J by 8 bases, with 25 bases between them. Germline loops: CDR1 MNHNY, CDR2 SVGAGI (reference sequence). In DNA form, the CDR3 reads TGTGCCAGCAGTCCCCCTCGTGGAGGGCGTAACGAAGAGCCCCAGCATTTT. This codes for CASSPPRGGRNEEPQHF.

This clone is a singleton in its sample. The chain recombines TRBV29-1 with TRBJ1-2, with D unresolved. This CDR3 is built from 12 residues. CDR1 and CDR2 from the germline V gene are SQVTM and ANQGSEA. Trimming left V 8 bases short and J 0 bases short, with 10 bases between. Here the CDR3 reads CSSLLANYGYTF. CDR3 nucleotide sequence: TGCAGCTCTCTGTTGGCTAACTATGGCTACACCTTC.

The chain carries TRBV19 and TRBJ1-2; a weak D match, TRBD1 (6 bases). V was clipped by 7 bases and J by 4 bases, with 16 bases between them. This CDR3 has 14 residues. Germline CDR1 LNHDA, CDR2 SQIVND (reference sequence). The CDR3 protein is CASTRGTVGYGYTF. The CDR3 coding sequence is TGTGCCAGTACCAGGGGTACGGTTGGCTATGGCTACACCTTC.

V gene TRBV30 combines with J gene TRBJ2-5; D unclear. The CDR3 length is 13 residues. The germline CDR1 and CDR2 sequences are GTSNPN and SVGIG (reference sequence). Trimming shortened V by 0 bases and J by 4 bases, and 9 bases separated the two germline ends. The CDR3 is CAWSVSLRETQYF. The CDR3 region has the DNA TGTGCCTGGAGTGTAAGTTTGCGAGAGACCCAGTACTTC.

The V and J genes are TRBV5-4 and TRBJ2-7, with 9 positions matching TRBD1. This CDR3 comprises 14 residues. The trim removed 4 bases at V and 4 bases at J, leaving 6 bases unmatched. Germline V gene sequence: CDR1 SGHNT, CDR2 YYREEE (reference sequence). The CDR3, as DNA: TGTGCCAGCAGCCGGACAGGGGAGAGGTACGAGCAGTACTTC. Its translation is CASSRTGERYEQYF.

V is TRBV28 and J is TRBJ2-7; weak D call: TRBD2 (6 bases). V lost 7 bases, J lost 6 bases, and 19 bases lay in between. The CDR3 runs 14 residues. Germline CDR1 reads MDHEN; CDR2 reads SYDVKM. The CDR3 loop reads CASILGVGDSEQYF. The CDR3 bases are TGTGCCAGCATCTTAGGGGTAGGGGACTCCGAGCAGTACTTC.

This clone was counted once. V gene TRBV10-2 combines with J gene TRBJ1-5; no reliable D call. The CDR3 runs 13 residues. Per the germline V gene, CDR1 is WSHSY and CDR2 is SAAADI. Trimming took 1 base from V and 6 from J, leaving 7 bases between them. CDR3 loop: CASSEWAGQPQHF. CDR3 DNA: TGCGCCAGCAGTGAGTGGGCCGGTCAGCCCCAGCATTTT.

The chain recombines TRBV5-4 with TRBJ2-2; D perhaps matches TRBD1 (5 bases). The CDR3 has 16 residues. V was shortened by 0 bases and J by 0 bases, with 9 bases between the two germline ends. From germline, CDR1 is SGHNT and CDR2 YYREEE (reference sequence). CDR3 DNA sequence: TGTGCCAGCAGCTTGGGATTAGGGGCGAACACCGGGGAGCTGTTTTTT. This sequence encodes CASSLGLGANTGELFF.

The CDR3 sequence is CASSFGGGGTEAFF. The CDR3, as DNA: TGCGCCAGCAGCTTCGGAGGGGGAGGCACTGAAGCTTTCTTT. The chain combines TRBV5-1 with TRBJ1-1; tentatively, D is TRBD1 (6 bases). Germline V CDR1 and CDR2: SGHRS, YFSETQ. The CDR3 is made up of 14 amino acids. Trimming cost V 2 bases and J 4 bases, with 12 bases left between them.

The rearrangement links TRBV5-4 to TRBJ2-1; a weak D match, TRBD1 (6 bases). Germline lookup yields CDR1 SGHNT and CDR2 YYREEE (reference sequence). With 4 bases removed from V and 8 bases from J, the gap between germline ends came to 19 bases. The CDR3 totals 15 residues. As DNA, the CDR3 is TGTGCCAGCAGCGCGCAGGGGCTATTACAAGATGAGCAGTTCTTC. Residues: CASSAQGLLQDEQFF.

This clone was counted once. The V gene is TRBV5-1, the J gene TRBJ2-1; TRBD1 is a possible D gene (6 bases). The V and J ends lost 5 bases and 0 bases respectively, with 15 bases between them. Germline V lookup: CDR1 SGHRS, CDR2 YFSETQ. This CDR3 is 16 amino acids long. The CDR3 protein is CASSARTASSYNEQFF. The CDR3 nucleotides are TGCGCCAGCAGTGCAAGGACAGCGAGCTCCTACAATGAGCAGTTCTTC.

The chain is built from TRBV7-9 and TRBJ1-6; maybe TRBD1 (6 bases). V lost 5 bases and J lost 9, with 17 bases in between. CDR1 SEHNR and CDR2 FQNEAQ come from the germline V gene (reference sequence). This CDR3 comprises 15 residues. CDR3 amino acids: CASSPPAQGSSPLHF. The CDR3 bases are TGTGCCAGCAGCCCCCCGGCTCAGGGGTCTTCACCCCTCCACTTT.

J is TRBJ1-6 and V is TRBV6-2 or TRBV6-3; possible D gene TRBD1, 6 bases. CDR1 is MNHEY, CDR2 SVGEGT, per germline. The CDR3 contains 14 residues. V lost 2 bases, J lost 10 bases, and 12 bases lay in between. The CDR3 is CASSYVQGDSPLHF. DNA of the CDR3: TGTGCCAGCAGTTACGTACAGGGAGACTCACCCCTCCACTTT.

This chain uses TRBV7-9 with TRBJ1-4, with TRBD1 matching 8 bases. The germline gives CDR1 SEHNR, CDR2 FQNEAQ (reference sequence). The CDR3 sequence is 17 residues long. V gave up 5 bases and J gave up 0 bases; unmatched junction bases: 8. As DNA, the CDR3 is TGTGCCAGCAGCAAAGGACAGGGCCGAACAACTAATGAAAAACTGTTTTTT. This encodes CASSKGQGRTTNEKLFF.

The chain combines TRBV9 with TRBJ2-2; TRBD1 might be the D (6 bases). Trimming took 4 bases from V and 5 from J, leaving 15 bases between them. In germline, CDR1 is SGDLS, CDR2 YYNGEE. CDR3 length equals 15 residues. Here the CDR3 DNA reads TGTGCCAGCAGCACCCGAGTCAGGGGTACCGGGGAGCTGTTTTTT. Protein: CASSTRVRGTGELFF.

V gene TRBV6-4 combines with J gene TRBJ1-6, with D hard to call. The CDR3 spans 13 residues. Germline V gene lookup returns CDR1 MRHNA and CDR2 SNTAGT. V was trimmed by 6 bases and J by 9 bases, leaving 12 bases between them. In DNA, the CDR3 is TGTGCCAGCAGAGCAAGCTACAGTTCACCCCTCCACTTT. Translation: CASRASYSSPLHF.

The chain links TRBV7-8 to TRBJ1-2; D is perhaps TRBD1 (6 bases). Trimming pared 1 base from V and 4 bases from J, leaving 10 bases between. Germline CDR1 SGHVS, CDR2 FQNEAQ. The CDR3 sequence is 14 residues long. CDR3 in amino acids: CASSLEGQSYGYTF. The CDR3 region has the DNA TGTGCCAGCAGCTTAGAAGGACAGAGCTATGGCTACACCTTC.

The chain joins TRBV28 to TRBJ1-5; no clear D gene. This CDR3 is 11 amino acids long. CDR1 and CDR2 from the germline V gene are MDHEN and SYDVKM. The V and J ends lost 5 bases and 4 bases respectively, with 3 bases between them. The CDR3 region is CASSPNQPQHF. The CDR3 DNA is TGTGCCAGCAGTCCGAATCAGCCCCAGCATTTT.

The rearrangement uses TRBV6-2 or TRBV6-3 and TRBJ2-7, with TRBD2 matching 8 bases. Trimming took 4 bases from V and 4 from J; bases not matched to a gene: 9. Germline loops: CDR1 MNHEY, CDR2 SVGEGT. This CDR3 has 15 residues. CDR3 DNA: TGTGCCAGCAGTTTCCCGGGGGGGCTTTCTTACGAGCAGTACTTC. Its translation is CASSFPGGLSYEQYF.

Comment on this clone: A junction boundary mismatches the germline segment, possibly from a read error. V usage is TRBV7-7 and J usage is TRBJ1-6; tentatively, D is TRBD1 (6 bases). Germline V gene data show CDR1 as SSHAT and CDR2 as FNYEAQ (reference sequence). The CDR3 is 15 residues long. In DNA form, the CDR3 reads TGTGCTAGCAGCCAAGGGGGGACGGATAATTCACCCCTCCACTTT. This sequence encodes CASSQGGTDNSPLHF.